Listed here is a single TCR beta chain. Its antigen is still unknown. Only in-frame clones appear in the TCRdb table, and some are missing; sequencing was by immunoSEQ multiplex PCR. The profile covers 250,000 to 350,000 clones, with roughly 86% appearing a single time and approximately 0.96% taken by the ten largest. These data originate in a study of cytomegalovirus exposure and HLA in healthy donors. Germline assignment: CDR1 KGHSH and CDR2 LQKENI. The CDR3 length is 17 residues. V lost 0 bases to trimming and J lost 0 bases, with 11 bases between them. Overall study results and limits: Cytomegalovirus-associated TCR beta chains were listed, numbering 150 to 200. Specific recognition of CMV antigens was confirmed in vitro for a few chains (all CMV-associated).

Sequencing was carried out using PBMCs. The chain employs TRBV18 and TRBJ1-4, with a tentative D call TRBD1 (5 bases). The TCR sequence derives from a man aged 25 to 40 in good health and CMV-seronegative. The CDR3, as DNA: TGTGCCAGCTCACCACCTGTCAGGGCCGCAACTAATGAAAAACTGTTTTTT. It specifies CASSPPVRAATNEKLFF.